The present entry profiles one T cell receptor (beta chain) with its context. The specificity of this receptor is unknown. Nothing much larger sits one base from this clone, and base qualities are not available. The sample belongs to a study of OX40 agonist ivuxolimab in advanced cancers. With regard to the full study: The costimulatory receptor OX40 (CD134) was targeted by ivuxolimab, a fully human IgG2 agonistic monoclonal antibody. Intravenous ivuxolimab was administered to patients every 2 weeks at six dose levels: 0.01, 0.1, 0.3, 1.5, 3 and 10 mg/kg. Of the roughly 54 patients in dose escalation, 19 had hepatocellular carcinoma, roughly 15 had melanoma, 9 had renal cell carcinoma and 9 had head and neck cancer. In the dose-escalation cohort, 70% to 85% of patients were male, and the mean age was around 60 years, with a range of about 20 to 79. Patients were allowed to have had prior anti-PD-1, anti-PD-L1 or anti-CTLA-4 therapy, and roughly two fifths of the dose-escalation patients had been treated with checkpoint inhibitors. Partial responses occurred in three dose-escalation patients: two with cutaneous melanoma and one with hepatocellular carcinoma. Peripheral TCRbeta sequencing was intended to test whether TCR sequence diversity was altered and clonal T-cell expansion was caused by ivuxolimab. The paper reports the monotherapy dose-escalation portion (N ≈ 50 patients) of the phase I ivuxolimab trial.

What the work shows at the level of the full study, not this receptor alone: Low levels of normalized T-cell clonal expansion were also seen in some patients who did not respond. At doses of 0.1 to 3.0 mg/kg, clonal expansion of both CD4+ and CD8+ T cells in blood was seen between baseline and week 6. In the 0.1-3.0 mg/kg groups, partial responders were among the patients with the lowest normalized peripheral clonal expansion, particularly in CD8+ T cells. After ivuxolimab, CD8+ T cells had more expanded clones than CD4+ T cells on average. The antigen specificity of the peripheral T cells that underwent clonal expansion was not determined.

The trial excluded patients who had a history of autoimmune disease or who were on systemic immunosuppression. Peripheral blood for TCR sequencing was collected from all dose cohorts at baseline, on cycle 4 day 1, and on cycle 7 day 1. The samples were drawn from a first-in-human, open-label, multicenter phase I dose-escalation trial of ivuxolimab. Adults with locally advanced or metastatic head and neck squamous cell, hepatocellular, melanoma or renal cell carcinoma were enrolled in the trial. Before TCR sequencing, CD4+ T cells and CD8+ T cells were sorted from peripheral blood as separate populations. The germline V and J ends show losses of 4 bases and 3 bases respectively, and no gene match explains 10 bases of the junction. Taken from the germline V gene, the CDR1 and CDR2 loops are LGHNA and YSLEER. From the cysteine through the phenylalanine, the CDR3 covers 16 amino acids. The CDR3 DNA has 48 bases and is translated from base 1.

For sequencing of the TCRbeta CDR3 region, genomic DNA was extracted from the sorted cells. TCRbeta CDR3 regions were sequenced using the immunoSEQ Assay. TCRdb obtained this table from immuneACCESS and retained in-frame rearrangements with V and J assigned. These tables miss some clones; where compared with another copy, unresolved V genes account for less than half of the shortfall, and the remainder is unexplained. Present in this sample are about 23,000 clones, around four fifths of which were seen just once. Over 11% of the sample is taken by the ten largest. This receptor chain uses TRBV4-3 and TRBJ2-7; 9 bases in between match TRBD1. The sequence derives from an adult with an advanced solid tumor such as melanoma, head and neck, liver or kidney cancer. The specimen was CD4+ or CD8+ T cells sorted from blood, collected in a trial of the OX40 agonist ivuxolimab. The DNA reads TGCGCCAGCAGCCTGTCTCCGGGACAGGGTGACTACGAGCAGTACTTC. This is translated as CASSLSPGQGDYEQYF.